These 17 T cell receptor beta chains share one sample of origin, sequenced in a study of cytomegalovirus exposure and HLA in healthy donors. PCR primers comprised 60 Vbeta and 13 Jbeta primers. Assay: immunoSEQ multiplex PCR; the TCRdb copy retains only in-frame clones and omits some. The sample gives 95,000 to 150,000 clones, more than 65% of which show up once; 4% is in the top ten. The sample was PBMCs. The origin of the receptors is a man aged 18 to 35 in good health and CMV-seropositive.

The chain couples TRBV2 to TRBJ2-1; the match to TRBD2 covers 7 bases. CDR1 and CDR2 (germline): SNHLY, FYNNEI. CDR3 size: 13 residues. Germline trimming cut 2 bases from V and 6 bases from J; bases unmatched to any gene: 1. The CDR3 is CASSEWTSNEQFF. The CDR3 DNA is TGTGCCAGCAGTGAATGGACTAGCAATGAGCAGTTCTTC.

The chain links TRBV2 to TRBJ2-7, with D maybe TRBD1 (5 bases). The CDR3 is 12 amino acids. V shed 7 bases and J shed 4 bases, with 11 bases lying between them. Germline-derived CDR1 and CDR2 are SNHLY and FYNNEI. The CDR3, as DNA: TGTGCCAGCATCTTAGGGGTATACGAGCAGTACTTC. This sequence encodes CASILGVYEQYF.

V and J are TRBV7-7 and TRBJ2-2, with D perhaps TRBD1 (8 bases). Germline loops: CDR1 SSHAT, CDR2 FNYEAQ (reference sequence). Trimming removed 10 bases at V and 5 bases at J, with 17 bases between. The CDR3 sequence is 14 residues long. The CDR3 DNA follows: TGTGCCATTCAACAGGGGGGGCGGACCGGGGAGCTGTTTTTT. This translates into CAIQQGGRTGELFF.

The chain links TRBV7-4 to TRBJ2-5, with D possibly matching TRBD2 (6 bases). V was shortened by 2 bases and J by 5 bases, with 15 bases between the two germline ends. The CDR3 length is 15 residues. Germline CDR1 reads SGHVT; CDR2 reads SQSDAQ. The DNA of the CDR3 is TGTGCCAGCAGCTTAATAGCGGCAGGAGAGGAGACCCAGTACTTC. It is translated as CASSLIAAGEETQYF.

The chain recombines TRBV29-1 with TRBJ1-1, with a tentative D call TRBD1 (6 bases). The CDR3 spans 16 residues. Per the germline V gene, CDR1 is SQVTM and CDR2 is ANQGSEA. V was pared by 6 bases and J by 4 bases, with 24 bases between. DNA of the CDR3: TGCAGCGTAGGACTTAACACAGGGACGGGGAGCACTGAAGCTTTCTTT. The encoded protein is CSVGLNTGTGSTEAFF.

V usage is TRBV5-1 and J usage is TRBJ2-1, with a possible D match to TRBD2 (6 bases). The CDR3 runs to 15 residues. V lost 4 bases, J lost 0 bases, and 11 bases lay in between. The V gene's germline CDR1 is SGHRS and CDR2 YFSETQ. CDR3 in amino acids: CASSPSSDSYNEQFF. Here the CDR3 DNA reads TGCGCCAGCAGCCCCTCTAGCGACTCCTACAATGAGCAGTTCTTC.

The chain links TRBV2 to TRBJ2-7; D may be TRBD1 (6 bases). The CDR3 is made up of 16 amino acids. Deletions cut 4 bases from V and 4 bases from J, with 20 bases between. In germline, CDR1 is SNHLY, CDR2 FYNNEI. The CDR3 DNA reads as TGTGCCAGCAGTGCCTACCGGGACACCCGTTATTACGAGCAGTACTTC. This sequence encodes CASSAYRDTRYYEQYF.

V is TRBV9 and J is TRBJ1-4, with TRBD1 matching 7 bases. Unmatched junction bases numbered 4, after V lost 0 bases and J lost 8 bases. The CDR3 loop spans 14 amino acids. Germline-derived CDR1 and CDR2 are SGDLS and YYNGEE. Here the CDR3 DNA reads TGTGCCAGCAGCGTAGACGGCAGGGGGGAAAAACTGTTTTTT. It yields the protein CASSVDGRGEKLFF.

Written as DNA, the CDR3 is TGTGCCAGCAGCGTAGCCGGGACAGCTAATGAAAAACTGTTTTTT. Translating it yields CASSVAGTANEKLFF. This sequence joins TRBV9 and TRBJ1-4; 7 bases match TRBD1. Germline CDR1 is SGDLS and CDR2 is YYNGEE. V trimming: 0 bases; J trimming: 3 bases; junction bases outside the gene matches: 2. This CDR3 comprises 15 residues. Full variable domain (remainder filled in from reference TRBV9 and TRBJ1-4): DSGVTQTPKHLITATGQRVTLRCSPRSGDLSVYWYQQSLDQGLQFLIQYYNGEERAKGNILERFSAQQFPDLHSELNLSSLELGDSALYFCASSVAGTANEKLFFGSGTQLSVL.

This clone showed up just once. The J gene is TRBJ1-3, the V gene TRBV7-9; perhaps TRBD1 as D (6 bases). From germline, CDR1 is SEHNR and CDR2 FQNEAQ (reference sequence). Between the trimmed V and J ends, which lost 7 bases and 2 bases, there was a span of 18 bases. This CDR3 contains 16 residues. The CDR3 reads CASTRQDLRAGNTIYF. As DNA, the CDR3 is TGTGCCAGCACACGACAGGACCTTCGAGCTGGAAACACCATATATTTT. The full variable domain, with the rest looked up from reference TRBV7-9 and TRBJ1-3, is DTGVSQNPRHKITKRGQNVTFRCDPISEHNRLYWYRQTLGQGPEFLTYFQNEAQLEKSRLLSDRFSAERPKGSFSTLEIQRTEQGDSAMYLCASTRQDLRAGNTIYFGEGSWLTVV.

The V call is TRBV19, the J call TRBJ1-3; D is ambiguous. Trimming pared 5 bases from V and 4 bases from J, leaving 12 bases between. CDR1 LNHDA and CDR2 SQIVND come from the germline V gene (reference sequence). The CDR3 is 14 residues long. DNA of the CDR3: TGTGCCAGTAGTGCCTCCACGGGAGGAAACACCATATATTTT. Protein: CASSASTGGNTIYF.

The chain recombines TRBV9 with TRBJ2-7, with D hard to call. The V end lost 0 bases, the J end lost 2 bases, and 9 bases lay between the germline ends. Germline loops: CDR1 SGDLS, CDR2 YYNGEE. This CDR3 has 14 residues. The CDR3 loop is CASSVAGVPYEQYF. DNA for the CDR3: TGTGCCAGCAGCGTAGCGGGTGTCCCCTACGAGCAGTACTTC.

The chain employs TRBV6-5 and TRBJ2-7; 14 bases agree with TRBD2. CDR1 is MNHEY and CDR2 is SVGAGI in the germline V gene. The CDR3 runs 13 residues. J was trimmed by 5 bases and V by 10 bases; bases with no gene match: 4. In DNA, the CDR3 is TGTGCCACCGGGACTAGCGGGAGTGACGAGCAGTACTTC. Translated, it gives CATGTSGSDEQYF.

With respect to this clone: Compared with germline, one end of the junction differs, possibly owing to a read error. This same CDR3 is encoded by further DNA sequences in the sample. The genes are TRBV7-2 and TRBJ2-7, with D maybe TRBD2 (5 bases). The germline V gene has CDR1 SGHTA and CDR2 FQGNSA. The CDR3 length is 12 residues. The CDR3 bases are TGTTCCAGCAGGACGTCGGGATACGAGCAGTACTTC. Encoded protein: CSSRTSGYEQYF. The full variable domain, completed using reference TRBV7-2 and TRBJ2-7, is GAGVSQSPSNKVTEKGKDVELRCDPISGHTALYWYRQSLGQGLEFLIYFQGNSAPDKSGLPSDRFSAERTGGSVSTLTIQRTQQEDSAVYLCSSRTSGYEQYFGPGTRLTVT.

This clone has a single count. V usage is TRBV4-2 and J usage is TRBJ1-2; TRBD1 matches at 9 bases. Germline V gene data show CDR1 as LGHNA and CDR2 as YNFKEQ. V dropped 0 bases and J dropped 7; count of bases not matched to a gene: 3. The CDR3 has 14 residues. CDR3 loop: CASSQEGDRVGYTF. Here the CDR3 DNA reads TGTGCCAGCAGCCAAGAGGGGGACAGGGTTGGCTACACCTTC.

The genes are TRBV5-1 and TRBJ2-3, with D unresolved. The V gene's germline CDR1 is SGHRS and CDR2 YFSETQ. This CDR3 spans 14 amino acids. With 6 bases removed from V and 2 bases from J, the gap between germline ends came to 13 bases. CDR3 sequence: CASNLGSNTDTQYF. The CDR3 DNA follows: TGCGCCAGCAATCTCGGGTCTAACACAGATACGCAGTATTTT. The complete variable domain, with remaining parts taken from reference TRBV5-1 and TRBJ2-3, reads KAGVTQTPRYLIKTRGQQVTLSCSPISGHRSVSWYQQTPGQGLQFLFEYFSETQRNKGNFPGRFSGRQFSNSRSEMNVSTLELGDSALYLCASNLGSNTDTQYFGPGTRLTVL.

This clone occurred a few times. The chain uses TRBV7-2 and TRBJ2-1, with D maybe TRBD2 (5 bases). Deletions cut 3 bases from V and 0 bases from J, with 9 bases between. This CDR3 is built from 15 residues. CDR1 and CDR2 from the germline V gene are SGHTA and FQGNSA. The CDR3: CASSFTGSSYNEQFF. The CDR3 DNA is TGTGCCAGCAGCTTCACGGGGAGCTCCTACAATGAGCAGTTCTTC.